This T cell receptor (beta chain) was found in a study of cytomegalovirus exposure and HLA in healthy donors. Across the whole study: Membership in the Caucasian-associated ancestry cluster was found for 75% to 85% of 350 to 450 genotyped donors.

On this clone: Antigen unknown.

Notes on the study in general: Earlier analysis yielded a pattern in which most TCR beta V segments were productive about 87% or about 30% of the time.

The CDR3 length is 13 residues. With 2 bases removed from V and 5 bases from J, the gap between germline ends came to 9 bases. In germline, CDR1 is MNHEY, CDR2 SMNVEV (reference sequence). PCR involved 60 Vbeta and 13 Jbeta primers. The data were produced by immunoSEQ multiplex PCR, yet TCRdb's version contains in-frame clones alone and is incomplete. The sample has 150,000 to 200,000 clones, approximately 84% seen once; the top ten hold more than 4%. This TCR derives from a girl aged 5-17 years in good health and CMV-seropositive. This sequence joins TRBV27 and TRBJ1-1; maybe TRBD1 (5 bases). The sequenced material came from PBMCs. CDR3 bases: TGTGCCAGCAGTTTACCAGGGATGACTGAAGCTTTCTTT. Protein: CASSLPGMTEAFF.